This T cell receptor (beta chain) comes out of a study of T cell responses to AZD1222 COVID-19 vaccine. Study context: Analyses pooled second doses at about 4 or about 12 weeks.

Points on this clone: Its specificity is unknown.

V was trimmed by 3 bases and J by 2 bases, leaving 11 bases between them. This CDR3 comprises 14 residues. Per germline, CDR1 LNHNV and CDR2 YYDKDF (reference sequence). Using immunoSEQ multiplex PCR, the repertoire was profiled, and TCRdb retains in-frame clones only, with some absent. Here the sample spans 100,000 to 150,000 clones, 75% to 90% being singletons. Findings and limits, study-wide: CD4 TCRs covered the whole spike, strongest at regions 160-218 and 743-854. Without day 14 samples, only post-peak T cell repertoires were studied.

This TCR derives from an adult in good health. Sequenced here: peripheral blood, sampled on day 0 of AZD1222 vaccination. The rearrangement uses TRBV15 and TRBJ2-7; D may be TRBD1 (6 bases). CDR3 nucleotide sequence: TGTGCCACCAGCAGGCAGACAGGAGCCTACGAGCAGTACTTC. Translating it yields CATSRQTGAYEQYF.